The clone carrying this TCR beta chain was seen many times. The target antigen is unknown. This specimen belongs to a study of identical twins. Study-level results: Insertion counts were lower in abundant cord blood beta clonotypes, a trend that memory repertoires did not show.

A universal primer site came from template switching; cDNA carried unique molecular identifiers. TCRdb itself ran the 5' RACE reads through MiXCR, one entry per CDR3 protein. The data show approximately 670,000 distinct CDR3 sequences, with approximately 6.1% seen just once and 1.5% to 2% held by the top ten. V was shortened by 5 bases and J by 2 bases, with 11 bases between the two germline ends. The CDR3 runs 14 residues. Healthy Caucasians made up all donors. This TCR was sampled from a man younger than 35 in good health. The chain is built from TRBV12-3 or TRBV12-4 and TRBJ2-3; D not resolved. Source material: naive T cells sorted from blood. The CDR3, as DNA: TGTGCCAGCAGTCACCTCAAGTTCACAGATACGCAGTATTTT. Translating it yields CASSHLKFTDTQYF.